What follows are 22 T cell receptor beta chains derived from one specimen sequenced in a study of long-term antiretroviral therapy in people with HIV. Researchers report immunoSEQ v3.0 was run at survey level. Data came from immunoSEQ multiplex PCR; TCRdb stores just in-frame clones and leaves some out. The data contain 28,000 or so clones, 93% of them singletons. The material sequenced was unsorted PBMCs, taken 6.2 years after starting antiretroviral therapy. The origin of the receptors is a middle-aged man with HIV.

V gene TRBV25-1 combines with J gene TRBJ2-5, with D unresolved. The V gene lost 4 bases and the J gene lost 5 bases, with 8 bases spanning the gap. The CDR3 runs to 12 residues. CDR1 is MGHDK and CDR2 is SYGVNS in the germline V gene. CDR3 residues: CASSVSHETQYF. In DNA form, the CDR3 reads TGTGCCAGCAGTGTTTCGCACGAGACCCAGTACTTC. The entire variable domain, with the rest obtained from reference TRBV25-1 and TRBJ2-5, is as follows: EADIYQTPRYLVIGTGKKITLECSQTMGHDKMYWYQQDPGMELHLIHYSYGVNSTEKGDLSSESTVSRIRTEHFPLTLESARPSHTSQYLCASSVSHETQYFGPGTRLLVL.

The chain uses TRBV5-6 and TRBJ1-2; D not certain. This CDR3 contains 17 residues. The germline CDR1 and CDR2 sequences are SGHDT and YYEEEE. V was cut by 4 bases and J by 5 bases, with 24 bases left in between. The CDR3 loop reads CASSQPTTTSTEYGYTF. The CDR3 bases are TGTGCCAGCAGCCAGCCAACGACAACATCGACGGAGTATGGCTACACCTTC.

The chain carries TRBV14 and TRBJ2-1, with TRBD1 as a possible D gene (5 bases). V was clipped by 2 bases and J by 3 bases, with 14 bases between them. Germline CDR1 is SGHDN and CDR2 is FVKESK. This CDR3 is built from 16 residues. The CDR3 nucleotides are TGTGCCAGCAGCCAAATTAGGGGATCCTACTACAATGAGCAGTTCTTC. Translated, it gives CASSQIRGSYYNEQFF.

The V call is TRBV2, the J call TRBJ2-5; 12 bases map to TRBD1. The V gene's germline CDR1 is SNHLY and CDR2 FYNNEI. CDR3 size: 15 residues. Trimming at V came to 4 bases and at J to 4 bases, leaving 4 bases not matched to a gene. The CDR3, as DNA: TGTGCCAGCAGTGGCCGGGACAGGGGGCGAGAGACCCAGTACTTC. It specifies CASSGRDRGRETQYF. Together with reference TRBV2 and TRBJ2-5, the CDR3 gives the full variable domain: EPEVTQTPSHQVTQMGQEVILRCVPISNHLYFYWYRQILGQKVEFLVSFYNNEISEKSEIFDDQFSVERPDGSNFTLKIRSTKLEDSAMYFCASSGRDRGRETQYFGPGTRLLVL.

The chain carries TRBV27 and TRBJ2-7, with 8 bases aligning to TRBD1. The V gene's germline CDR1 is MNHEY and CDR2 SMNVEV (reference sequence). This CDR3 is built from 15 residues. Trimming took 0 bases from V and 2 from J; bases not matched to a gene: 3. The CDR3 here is CASSLSNRGAYEQYF. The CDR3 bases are TGTGCCAGCAGTTTATCGAACAGGGGGGCCTACGAGCAGTACTTC.

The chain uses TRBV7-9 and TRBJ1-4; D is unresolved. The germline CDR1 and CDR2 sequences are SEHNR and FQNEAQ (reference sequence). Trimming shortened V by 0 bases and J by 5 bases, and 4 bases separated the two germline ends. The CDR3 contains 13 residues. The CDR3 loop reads CASSLAGNEKLFF. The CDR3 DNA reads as TGTGCCAGCAGCTTAGCAGGGAATGAAAAACTGTTTTTT.

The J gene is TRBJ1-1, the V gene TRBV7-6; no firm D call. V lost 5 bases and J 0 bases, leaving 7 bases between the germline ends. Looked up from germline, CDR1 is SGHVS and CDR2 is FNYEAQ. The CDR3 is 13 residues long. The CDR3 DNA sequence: TGTGCCAGCAGCCTGGTGGTGAACACTGAAGCTTTCTTT. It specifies CASSLVVNTEAFF.

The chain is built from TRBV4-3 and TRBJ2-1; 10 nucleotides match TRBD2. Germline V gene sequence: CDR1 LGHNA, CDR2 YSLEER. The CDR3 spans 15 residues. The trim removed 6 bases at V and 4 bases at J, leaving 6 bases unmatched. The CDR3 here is CASSEAGGDYNEQFF. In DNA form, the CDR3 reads TGCGCCAGCAGTGAAGCGGGGGGGGATTACAATGAGCAGTTCTTC.

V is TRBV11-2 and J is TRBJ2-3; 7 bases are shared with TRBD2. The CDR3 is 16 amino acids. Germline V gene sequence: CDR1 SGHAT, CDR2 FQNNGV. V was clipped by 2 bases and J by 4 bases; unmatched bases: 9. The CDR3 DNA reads TGTGCCAGCAGCTTACGGGGGGACTCAGCCGCAGATACGCAGTATTTT. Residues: CASSLRGDSAADTQYF.

Here the CDR3 reads CASSVAVTGREKLFF. The CDR3 DNA follows: TGTGCCAGCAGCGTAGCTGTGACAGGGAGGGAAAAACTGTTTTTT. The chain links TRBV9 to TRBJ1-4; 7 bases are shared with TRBD1. Germline values: CDR1 SGDLS, CDR2 YYNGEE. Trimming removed 0 bases from V and 8 bases from J; junction bases left unmatched: 7. CDR3 length equals 15 residues. Based on the CDR3 plus reference TRBV9 and TRBJ1-4, the full variable domain is DSGVTQTPKHLITATGQRVTLRCSPRSGDLSVYWYQQSLDQGLQFLIQYYNGEERAKGNILERFSAQQFPDLHSELNLSSLELGDSALYFCASSVAVTGREKLFFGSGTQLSVL.

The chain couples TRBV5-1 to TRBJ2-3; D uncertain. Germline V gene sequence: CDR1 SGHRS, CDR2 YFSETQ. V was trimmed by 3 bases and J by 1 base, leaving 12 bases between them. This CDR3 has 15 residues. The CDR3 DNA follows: TGCGCCAGCAGCTCGGATATAGCTGGCACAGATACGCAGTATTTT. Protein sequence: CASSSDIAGTDTQYF.

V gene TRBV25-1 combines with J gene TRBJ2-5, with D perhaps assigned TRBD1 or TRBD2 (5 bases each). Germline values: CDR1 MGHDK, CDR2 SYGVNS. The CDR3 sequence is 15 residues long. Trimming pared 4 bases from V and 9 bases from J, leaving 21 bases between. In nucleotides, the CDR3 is TGTGCCAGCAGTGGAGGGACCCGACAGCTCGGCGCCCAGTACTTC. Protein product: CASSGGTRQLGAQYF.

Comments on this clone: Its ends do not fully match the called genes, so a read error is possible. CDR3 residues: CSVKEGETEAFF. The CDR3 DNA sequence: TGCAGCGTTAAAGAGGGGGAGACTGAAGCTTTCTTT. The chain couples TRBV29-1 to TRBJ1-1, with D maybe TRBD1 (6 bases). Germline CDR1 is SQVTM and CDR2 is ANQGSEA. The CDR3 length is 12 residues.

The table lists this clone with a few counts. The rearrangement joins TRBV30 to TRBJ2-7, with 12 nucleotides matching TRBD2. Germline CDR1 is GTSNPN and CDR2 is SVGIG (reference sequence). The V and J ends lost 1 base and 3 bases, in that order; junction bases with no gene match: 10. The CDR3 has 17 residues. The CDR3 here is CAWSGTSGRFDYYEQYF. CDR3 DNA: TGTGCCTGGAGTGGCACTAGCGGGAGGTTTGATTACTACGAGCAGTACTTC.

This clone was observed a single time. In DNA, the CDR3 is TGTGCCTGGGGCACAGGCAGTTTACTACGCAATGAGCAGTTCTTC. Amino acids: CAWGTGSLLRNEQFF. The chain combines TRBV30 with TRBJ2-1; maybe TRBD1 (5 bases). V lost 5 bases to trimming and J lost 6 bases, with 20 bases between them. CDR1 is GTSNPN and CDR2 is SVGIG in the germline V gene (reference sequence). The CDR3 consists of 15 residues.

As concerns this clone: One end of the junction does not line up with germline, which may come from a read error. CDR3 region: CAISGAAGVGETQYF. CDR3 coding DNA: TGTGCCATCAGTGGGGCCGCAGGGGTAGGAGAGACCCAGTACTTC. The chain couples TRBV6-5 to TRBJ2-5; possibly TRBD1 for D (6 bases). Germline V CDR1 and CDR2: MNHEY, SVGAGI. CDR3 length: 15 amino acids.

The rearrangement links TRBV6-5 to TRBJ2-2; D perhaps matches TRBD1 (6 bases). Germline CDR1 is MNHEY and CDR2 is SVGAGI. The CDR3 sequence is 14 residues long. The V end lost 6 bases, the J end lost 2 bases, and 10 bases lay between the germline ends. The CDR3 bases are TGTGCCAGCAGGGCCGGGACAAACACCGGGGAGCTGTTTTTT. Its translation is CASRAGTNTGELFF.

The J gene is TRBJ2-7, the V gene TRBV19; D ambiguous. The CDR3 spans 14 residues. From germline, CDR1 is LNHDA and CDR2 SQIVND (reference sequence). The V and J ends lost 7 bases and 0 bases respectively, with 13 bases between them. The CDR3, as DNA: TGTGCCAGTACCACCGACGTCAACTCCTACGAGCAGTACTTC. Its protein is CASTTDVNSYEQYF.

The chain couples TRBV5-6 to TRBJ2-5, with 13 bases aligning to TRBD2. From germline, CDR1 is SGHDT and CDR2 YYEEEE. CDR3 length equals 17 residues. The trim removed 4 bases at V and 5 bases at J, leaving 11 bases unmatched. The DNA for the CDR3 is TGTGCCAGCAGCATACTAACTAGCGGGAGGGCCTTGGAGACCCAGTACTTC. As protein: CASSILTSGRALETQYF.

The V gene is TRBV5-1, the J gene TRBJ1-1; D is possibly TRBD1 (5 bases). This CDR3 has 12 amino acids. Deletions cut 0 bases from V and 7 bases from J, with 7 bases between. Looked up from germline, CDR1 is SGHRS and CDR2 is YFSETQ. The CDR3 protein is CASSLVQGEAFF. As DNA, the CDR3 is TGCGCCAGCAGCTTGGTGCAGGGTGAAGCTTTCTTT.

The CDR3 protein is CASSLRRGEKLFF. DNA for the CDR3: TGTGCCAGCAGCTTGCGGAGGGGCGAAAAACTGTTTTTT. The chain recombines TRBV5-6 with TRBJ1-4; TRBD1 is a possible D gene (5 bases). Germline V gives CDR1 SGHDT, CDR2 YYEEEE. The CDR3 is 13 residues long. Trimming shortened V by 1 base and J by 8 bases, and 9 bases separated the two germline ends.

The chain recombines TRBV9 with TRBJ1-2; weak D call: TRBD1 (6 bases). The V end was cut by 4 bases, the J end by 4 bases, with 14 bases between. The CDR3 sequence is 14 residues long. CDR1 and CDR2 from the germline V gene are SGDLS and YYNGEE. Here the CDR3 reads CASSLSLDSYGYTF. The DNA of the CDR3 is TGTGCCAGCAGCCTCAGCTTGGACAGCTATGGCTACACCTTC.